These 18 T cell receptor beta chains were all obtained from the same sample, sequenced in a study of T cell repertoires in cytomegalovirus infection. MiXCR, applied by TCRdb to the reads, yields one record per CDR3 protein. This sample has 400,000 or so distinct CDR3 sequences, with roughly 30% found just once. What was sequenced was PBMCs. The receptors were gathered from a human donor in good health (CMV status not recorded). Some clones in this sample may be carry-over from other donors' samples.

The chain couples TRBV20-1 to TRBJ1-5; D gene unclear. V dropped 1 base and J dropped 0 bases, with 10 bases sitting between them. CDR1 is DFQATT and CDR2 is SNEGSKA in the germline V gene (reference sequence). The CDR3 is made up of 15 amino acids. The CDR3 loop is CSARGTHPSNQPQHF. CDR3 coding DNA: TGCAGTGCTAGAGGTACACATCCTAGCAATCAGCCCCAGCATTTT.

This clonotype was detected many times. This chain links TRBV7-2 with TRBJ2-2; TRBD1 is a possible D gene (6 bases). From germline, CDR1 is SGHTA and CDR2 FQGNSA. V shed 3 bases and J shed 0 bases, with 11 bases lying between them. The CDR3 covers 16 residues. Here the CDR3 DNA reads TGTGCCAGCAGCTTTTATCAGGGGACGAACACCGGGGAGCTGTTTTTT. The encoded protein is CASSFYQGTNTGELFF.

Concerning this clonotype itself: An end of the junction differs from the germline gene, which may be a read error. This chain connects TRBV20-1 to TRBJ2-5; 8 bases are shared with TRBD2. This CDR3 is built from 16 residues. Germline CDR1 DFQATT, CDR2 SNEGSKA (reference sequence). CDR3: CSSRDRVGGAGETQYF. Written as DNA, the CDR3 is TGCAGTTCTAGAGATCGTGTCGGGGGGGCCGGAGAGACCCAGTACTTC.

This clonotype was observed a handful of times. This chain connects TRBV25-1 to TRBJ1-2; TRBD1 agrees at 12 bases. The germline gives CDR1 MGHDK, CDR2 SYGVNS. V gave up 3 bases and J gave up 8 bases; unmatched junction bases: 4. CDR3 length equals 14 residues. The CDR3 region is CASSEGQGALGYTF. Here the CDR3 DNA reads TGTGCCAGCAGTGAGGGACAGGGGGCGTTGGGCTACACCTTC.

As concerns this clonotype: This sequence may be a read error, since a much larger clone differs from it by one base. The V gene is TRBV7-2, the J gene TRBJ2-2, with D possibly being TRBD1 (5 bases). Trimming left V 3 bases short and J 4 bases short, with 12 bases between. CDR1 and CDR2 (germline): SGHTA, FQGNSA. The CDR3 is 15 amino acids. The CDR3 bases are TGTGCCAGCAGCTTTCATCAGGGAAGCACCGGGGAGCTGTTTTTT. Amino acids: CASSFHQGSTGELFF.

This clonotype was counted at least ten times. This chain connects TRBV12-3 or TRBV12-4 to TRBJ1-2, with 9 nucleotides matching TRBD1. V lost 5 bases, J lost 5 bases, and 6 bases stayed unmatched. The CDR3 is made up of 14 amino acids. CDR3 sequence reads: CASSGTGLSYGYTF. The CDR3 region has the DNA TGTGCCAGCAGTGGGACAGGGTTGAGTTATGGCTACACCTTC.

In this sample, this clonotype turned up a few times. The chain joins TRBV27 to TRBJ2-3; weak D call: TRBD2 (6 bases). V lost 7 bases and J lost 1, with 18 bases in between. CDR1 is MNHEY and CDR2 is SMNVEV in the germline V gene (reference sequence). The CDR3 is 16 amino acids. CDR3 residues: CASTNGGRPGTDTQYF. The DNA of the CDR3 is TGTGCCAGCACGAACGGGGGTAGGCCGGGCACAGATACGCAGTATTTT.

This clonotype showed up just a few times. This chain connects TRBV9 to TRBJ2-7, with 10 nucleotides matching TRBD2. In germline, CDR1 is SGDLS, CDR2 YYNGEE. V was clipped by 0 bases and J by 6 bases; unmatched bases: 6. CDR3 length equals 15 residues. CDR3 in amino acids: CASSVAPSGGFEQYF. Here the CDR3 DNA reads TGTGCCAGCAGCGTAGCGCCTAGCGGGGGTTTCGAGCAGTACTTC.

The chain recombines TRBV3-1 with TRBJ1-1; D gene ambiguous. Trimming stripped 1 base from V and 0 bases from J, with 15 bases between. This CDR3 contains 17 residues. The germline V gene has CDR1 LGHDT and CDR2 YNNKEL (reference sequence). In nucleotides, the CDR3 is TGTGCCAGCAGCCAAGGAATTACTTCGGCAGTGAACACTGAAGCTTTCTTT. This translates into CASSQGITSAVNTEAFF.

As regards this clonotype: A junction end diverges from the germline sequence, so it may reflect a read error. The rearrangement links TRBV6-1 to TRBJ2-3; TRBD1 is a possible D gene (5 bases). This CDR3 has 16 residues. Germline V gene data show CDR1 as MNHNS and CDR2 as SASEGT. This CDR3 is CASSDPRVRSTDTQSF. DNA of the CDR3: TGTGCCAGCAGTGACCCCAGGGTGAGGAGCACAGATACGCAGTCTTTT.

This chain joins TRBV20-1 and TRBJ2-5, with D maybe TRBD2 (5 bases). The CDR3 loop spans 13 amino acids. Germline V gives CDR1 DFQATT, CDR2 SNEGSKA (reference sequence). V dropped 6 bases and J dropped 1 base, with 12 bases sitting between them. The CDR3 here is CSAQSGFQETQYF. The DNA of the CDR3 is TGCAGTGCCCAGTCGGGGTTCCAAGAGACCCAGTACTTC.

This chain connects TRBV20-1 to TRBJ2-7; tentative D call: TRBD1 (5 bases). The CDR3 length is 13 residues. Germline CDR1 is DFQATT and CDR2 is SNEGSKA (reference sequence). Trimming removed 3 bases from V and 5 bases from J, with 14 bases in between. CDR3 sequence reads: CSARDGAPDEQYF. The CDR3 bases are TGCAGTGCTAGGGATGGGGCCCCCGACGAGCAGTACTTC.

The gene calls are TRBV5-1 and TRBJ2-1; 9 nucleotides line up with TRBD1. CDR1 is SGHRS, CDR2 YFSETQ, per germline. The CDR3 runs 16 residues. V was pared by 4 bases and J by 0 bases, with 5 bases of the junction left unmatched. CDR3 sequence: CASSLRDRDSYNEQFF. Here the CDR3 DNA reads TGCGCCAGCAGCCTCCGGGACAGGGACTCCTACAATGAGCAGTTCTTC.

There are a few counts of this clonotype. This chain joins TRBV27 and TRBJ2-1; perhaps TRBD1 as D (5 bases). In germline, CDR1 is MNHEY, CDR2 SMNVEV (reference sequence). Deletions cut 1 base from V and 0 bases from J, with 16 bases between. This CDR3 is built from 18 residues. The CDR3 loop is CASSLYSRGRSSYNEQFF. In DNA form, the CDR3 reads TGTGCCAGCAGTTTATACAGTAGGGGCAGAAGCTCCTACAATGAGCAGTTCTTC.

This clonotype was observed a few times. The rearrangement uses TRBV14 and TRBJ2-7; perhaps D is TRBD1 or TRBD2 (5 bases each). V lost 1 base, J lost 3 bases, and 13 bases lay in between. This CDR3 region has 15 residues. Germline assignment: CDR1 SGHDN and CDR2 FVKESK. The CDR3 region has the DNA TGTGCCAGCAGCCAAGGAGGGGCACCCTACTACGAGCAGTACTTC. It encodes CASSQGGAPYYEQYF.

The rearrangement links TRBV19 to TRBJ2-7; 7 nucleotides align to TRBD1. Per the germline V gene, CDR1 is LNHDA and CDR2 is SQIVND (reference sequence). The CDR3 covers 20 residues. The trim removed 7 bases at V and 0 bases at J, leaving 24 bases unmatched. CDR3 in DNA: TGTGCCAGTATCACCCCCTTGAGAGGGGGCGCGGGCGGAGCCTCCTACGAGCAGTACTTC. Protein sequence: CASITPLRGGAGGASYEQYF.

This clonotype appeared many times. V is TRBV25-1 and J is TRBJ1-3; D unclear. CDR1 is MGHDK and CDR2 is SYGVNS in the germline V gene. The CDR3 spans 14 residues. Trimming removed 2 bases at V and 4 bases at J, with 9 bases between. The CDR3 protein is CASSEEATGNTIYF. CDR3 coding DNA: TGTGCCAGCAGTGAAGAAGCCACCGGAAACACCATATATTTT.

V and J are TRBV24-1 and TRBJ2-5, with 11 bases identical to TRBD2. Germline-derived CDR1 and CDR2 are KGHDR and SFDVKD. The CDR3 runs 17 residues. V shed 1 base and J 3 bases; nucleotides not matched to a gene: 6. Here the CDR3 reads CATSDLPTSGAKETQYF. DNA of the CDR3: TGTGCCACCAGTGATTTACCGACTAGCGGGGCGAAAGAGACCCAGTACTTC.